This passage covers 17 T cell receptor beta chains from one sample sequenced in a study of blood T cell repertoires in COVID-19. Here immunoSEQ multiplex PCR was the method, and the copy in TCRdb shows in-frame clones only, minus some. This sample carries approximately 180,000 clones, approximately 88% of them seen once, and the ten largest clones take about 7%. The material sequenced was peripheral blood. The receptor set was obtained from a middle-aged woman with COVID-19, enrolled during active disease.

The chain joins TRBV19 to TRBJ1-5; D is perhaps TRBD1 (6 bases). Germline V gene sequence: CDR1 LNHDA, CDR2 SQIVND (reference sequence). Between the trimmed V and J ends, which lost 7 bases and 6 bases, there was a span of 16 bases. The CDR3 is 14 amino acids. For the CDR3, the DNA is TGTGCCAGTACGGTCCAGGGGAACAGTCAGCCCCAGCATTTT. Translated, it gives CASTVQGNSQPQHF.

This chain uses TRBV9 with TRBJ2-2, with 11 bases matching TRBD2. CDR1 and CDR2 from the germline V gene are SGDLS and YYNGEE. The CDR3 runs 19 residues. Losses at the gene ends were 3 bases for V and 2 bases for J; bases not matched to a gene: 12. The CDR3 protein is CASSESSRSGRVNTGELFF. The DNA for the CDR3 is TGTGCCAGCAGCGAGTCTAGCCGTAGCGGGAGGGTAAACACCGGGGAGCTGTTTTTT.

This clone was detected only a few times. This chain joins TRBV19 and TRBJ2-1; 12 bases are shared with TRBD2. V was clipped by 6 bases and J by 7 bases; unmatched bases: 16. Germline lookup yields CDR1 LNHDA and CDR2 SQIVND (reference sequence). This CDR3 has 18 amino acids. The CDR3 sequence is CASRTLPRLAGDGNEQFF. The CDR3 DNA is TGTGCCAGTAGAACCCTCCCCCGACTAGCGGGAGATGGGAATGAGCAGTTCTTC. Together with reference TRBV19 and TRBJ2-1, the CDR3 gives the full variable domain: DGGITQSPKYLFRKEGQNVTLSCEQNLNHDAMYWYRQDPGQGLRLIYYSQIVNDFQKGDIAEGYSVSREKKESFPLTVTSAQKNPTAFYLCASRTLPRLAGDGNEQFFGPGTRLTVL.

The V gene is TRBV7-6, the J gene TRBJ2-3; 8 bases agree with TRBD2. The CDR3 consists of 18 residues. The germline V gene has CDR1 SGHVS and CDR2 FNYEAQ. J was trimmed by 2 bases and V by 1 base; bases with no gene match: 11. In DNA form, the CDR3 reads TGTGCCAGCAGCTTAGAAGCGCGGCAGCGGGGGATCACAGATACGCAGTATTTT. Translated, it gives CASSLEARQRGITDTQYF. The variable domain in full, completed from reference TRBV7-6 and TRBJ2-3, reads GAGVSQSPRYKVTKRGQDVALRCDPISGHVSLYWYRQALGQGPEFLTYFNYEAQQDKSGLPNDRFSAERPEGSISTLTIQRTEQRDSAMYRCASSLEARQRGITDTQYFGPGTRLTVL.

The CDR3 sequence: CASSSTGGDEKLFF. Here the CDR3 DNA reads TGTGCCAGCAGCTCGACAGGGGGCGATGAAAAACTGTTTTTT. This sequence joins TRBV5-6 and TRBJ1-4, with 10 bases fitting TRBD1. Germline V lookup: CDR1 SGHDT, CDR2 YYEEEE. The length of the CDR3 is 14 residues. V shed 3 bases, J shed 6 bases, and the junction held 2 bases outside the gene matches.

The genes are TRBV3-1 (or the pseudogene TRBV3-2) and TRBJ2-2; the D gene is possibly TRBD2 (6 bases). V was shortened by 7 bases and J by 9 bases, with 21 bases between the two germline ends. The CDR3 has 15 amino acids. Germline V gene lookup returns CDR1 LGHDT and CDR2 YNNKEL (reference sequence). The CDR3 spells CASTPSAPLSRELFF. The CDR3 coding sequence is TGTGCCAGCACCCCTAGCGCTCCTCTTTCCAGGGAGCTGTTTTTT.

The chain links TRBV28 to TRBJ2-1, with TRBD2 matching over 15 bases. The V and J ends lost 5 bases and 7 bases, in that order; junction bases with no gene match: 3. Germline CDR1 reads MDHEN; CDR2 reads SYDVKM. The CDR3 covers 15 residues. CDR3: CASSRTSGRGNEQFF. CDR3 coding DNA: TGTGCCAGCAGTAGGACTAGCGGGAGGGGGAATGAGCAGTTCTTC. Filled out from reference TRBV28 and TRBJ2-1, the complete variable domain reads DVKVTQSSRYLVKRTGEKVFLECVQDMDHENMFWYRQDPGLGLRLIYFSYDVKMKEKGDIPEGYSVSREKKERFSLILESASTNQTSMYLCASSRTSGRGNEQFFGPGTRLTVL.

This clone was seen a few times. The rearrangement joins TRBV20-1 to TRBJ2-4; D is undetermined. Germline loops: CDR1 DFQATT, CDR2 SNEGSKA (reference sequence). This CDR3 region has 17 residues. The V gene lost 3 bases and the J gene lost 0 bases, with 18 bases spanning the gap. The CDR3 sequence is CSASSSVASLAKNIQYF. In DNA form, the CDR3 reads TGCAGTGCTAGTTCCTCGGTAGCCTCACTAGCCAAAAACATTCAGTACTTC.

V gene TRBV9 combines with J gene TRBJ2-7; TRBD1 matches 7 bases. Germline V lookup: CDR1 SGDLS, CDR2 YYNGEE. CDR3 size: 14 residues. Trimming took 4 bases from V and 2 from J; bases not matched to a gene: 6. DNA for the CDR3: TGTGCCAGCAGCCCCCGGGACAGCCCCTACGAGCAGTACTTC. Translation: CASSPRDSPYEQYF.

The chain couples TRBV2 to TRBJ2-5; TRBD2 aligns across 8 bases. This CDR3 has 13 residues. Per germline, CDR1 SNHLY and CDR2 FYNNEI. V shed 11 bases, J shed 4 bases, and the junction held 9 bases outside the gene matches. The CDR3 here is CASRGGVGETQYF. CDR3 DNA sequence: TGTGCCTCACGGGGGGGCGTTGGAGAGACCCAGTACTTC. The full variable domain, in which reference TRBV2 and TRBJ2-5 provide the parts outside the CDR3, is EPEVTQTPSHQVTQMGQEVILRCVPISNHLYFYWYRQILGQKVEFLVSFYNNEISEKSEIFDDQFSVERPDGSNFTLKIRSTKLEDSAMYFCASRGGVGETQYFGPGTRLLVL.

The chain links TRBV11-2 to TRBJ1-2; no firm D call. V was clipped by 0 bases and J by 2 bases, with 10 bases between them. From germline, CDR1 is SGHAT and CDR2 FQNNGV. The CDR3 runs to 15 residues. The CDR3 sequence: CASSLDRGTNYGYTF. The CDR3, as DNA: TGTGCCAGCAGCTTAGATAGAGGCACCAACTATGGCTACACCTTC.

The chain uses TRBV7-3 and TRBJ1-5, with D possibly matching TRBD1 (6 bases). This CDR3 is 15 amino acids long. The germline CDR1 and CDR2 sequences are SGHTA and FQGTGA. The ends were cut back, 5 bases at V and 1 base at J, with 12 bases in the middle. The CDR3 reads CASSPGGASNQPQHF. CDR3 coding DNA: TGTGCCAGCAGCCCCGGGGGGGCGAGCAATCAGCCCCAGCATTTT.

The rearrangement uses TRBV7-2 and TRBJ2-2; 8 nucleotides agree with TRBD1. The germline V gene encodes CDR1 SGHTA and CDR2 FQGNSA. The junction had 11 bases not matched to a gene; V was cut back by 3 bases and J by 2 bases. The CDR3 is made up of 18 amino acids. The CDR3 DNA sequence: TGTGCCAGCAGCTTCCCCCCCGGACAGGGCGGTAACACCGGGGAGCTGTTTTTT. Amino acid sequence: CASSFPPGQGGNTGELFF.

The rearrangement links TRBV7-3 to TRBJ1-2; D gene unclear. V was shortened by 5 bases and J by 7 bases, with 11 bases between the two germline ends. The CDR3 contains 12 residues. Germline values: CDR1 SGHTA, CDR2 FQGTGA. CDR3 amino acids: CASSLSTGGYTF. CDR3 DNA sequence: TGTGCCAGCAGCCTCAGCACGGGTGGCTACACCTTC.

The chain employs TRBV11-2 and TRBJ2-4; D gene unclear. The CDR3 loop spans 16 amino acids. The germline V gene has CDR1 SGHAT and CDR2 FQNNGV. The ends were cut back, 0 bases at V and 0 bases at J, with 9 bases in the middle. CDR3 nucleotide sequence: TGTGCCAGCAGCTTAGATAGAAACGTAGCCAAAAACATTCAGTACTTC. Translation: CASSLDRNVAKNIQYF.

The chain employs TRBV5-1 and TRBJ2-5, with 10 bases lining up with TRBD1. Germline trimming cut 0 bases from V and 2 bases from J; bases unmatched to any gene: 4. This CDR3 is built from 16 residues. Germline loops: CDR1 SGHRS, CDR2 YFSETQ. CDR3 in amino acids: CASSLGRDRGQETQYF. CDR3 bases: TGCGCCAGCAGCTTGGGCCGGGACAGGGGTCAAGAGACCCAGTACTTC.

This clone was counted once. The V and J genes are TRBV28 and TRBJ1-1; 12 nucleotides match TRBD1. This CDR3 region has 17 residues. Germline CDR1 MDHEN, CDR2 SYDVKM. J gave up 3 bases and V 7 bases, and 12 bases lay outside the gene matches. CDR3 residues: CASTLGTGGRYDTEAFF. CDR3 in DNA: TGTGCCAGCACCTTAGGGACAGGGGGCCGTTACGACACTGAAGCTTTCTTT.